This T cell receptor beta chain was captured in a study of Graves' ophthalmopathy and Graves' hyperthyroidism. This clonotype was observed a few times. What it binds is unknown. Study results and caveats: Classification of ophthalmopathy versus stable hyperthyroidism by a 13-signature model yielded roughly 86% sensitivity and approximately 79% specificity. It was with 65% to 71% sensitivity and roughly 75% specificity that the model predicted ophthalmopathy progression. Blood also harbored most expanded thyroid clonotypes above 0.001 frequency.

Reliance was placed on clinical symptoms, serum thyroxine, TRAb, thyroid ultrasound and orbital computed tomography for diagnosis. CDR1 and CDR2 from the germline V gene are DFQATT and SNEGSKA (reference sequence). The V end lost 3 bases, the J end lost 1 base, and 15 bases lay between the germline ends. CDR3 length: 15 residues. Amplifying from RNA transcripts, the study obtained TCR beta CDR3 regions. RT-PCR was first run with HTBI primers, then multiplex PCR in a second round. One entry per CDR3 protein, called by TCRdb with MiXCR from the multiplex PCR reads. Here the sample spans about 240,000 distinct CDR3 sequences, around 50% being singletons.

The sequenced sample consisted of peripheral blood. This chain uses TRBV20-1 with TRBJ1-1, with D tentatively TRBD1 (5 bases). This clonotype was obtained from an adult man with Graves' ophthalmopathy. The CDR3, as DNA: TGCAGTGCTAGTAGACAGAGCGCCGGGAACACTGAAGCTTTCTTT. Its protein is CSASRQSAGNTEAFF.